The 21 T cell receptor beta chains below come from one sample, sequenced in a study of T-cell memory formation after mild COVID-19. From the 5' RACE reads, TCRdb called clonotypes with MiXCR, one entry per CDR3 protein. The sample yields 300,000 to 400,000 distinct CDR3 sequences, 25% to 30% seen once. Material: PBMCs or a T cell subset sorted from them (not recorded which). These receptors came from an adult woman who had mild COVID-19 (a few samples of this study predate the infection). Cell type and time point are not known.

This clonotype was picked up a small number of times. This chain links TRBV24-1 with TRBJ2-3; no clear D. This CDR3 region has 14 residues. Germline CDR1 reads KGHDR; CDR2 reads SFDVKD. Trimming shortened V by 3 bases and J by 5 bases, and 11 bases separated the two germline ends. The CDR3 here is CATSDPPEGDTQYF. The CDR3, as DNA: TGTGCCACCAGTGATCCCCCGGAAGGAGATACGCAGTATTTT.

This clonotype was observed a few times. This chain links TRBV29-1 with TRBJ2-7; 12 bases match TRBD2. V shed 4 bases, J shed 6 bases, and the junction held 10 bases outside the gene matches. Germline V lookup: CDR1 SQVTM, CDR2 ANQGSEA. The CDR3 spans 15 residues. CDR3: CSVAGTSGRRSEQYF. The CDR3, as DNA: TGCAGCGTTGCCGGGACTAGCGGGCGAAGGTCCGAGCAGTACTTC.

This chain uses TRBV5-5 with TRBJ2-3; 7 nucleotides match TRBD2. V shed 4 bases, J shed 4 bases, and the junction held 9 bases outside the gene matches. The CDR3 consists of 15 residues. Looked up from germline, CDR1 is SGHKS and CDR2 is YYEKEE (reference sequence). CDR3 sequence reads: CASSQRGVGADTQYF. The CDR3 coding sequence is TGTGCCAGCAGCCAACGGGGGGTTGGGGCAGATACGCAGTATTTT.

This chain uses TRBV6-1 with TRBJ2-7; TRBD1 matches 11 bases. With V trimmed by 6 bases and J by 2 bases, 9 bases remained unmatched. Germline-derived CDR1 and CDR2 are MNHNS and SASEGT. CDR3 length equals 16 residues. The CDR3 region is CASSPELGQGAYEQYF. CDR3 coding DNA: TGTGCCAGCAGCCCAGAACTGGGACAGGGGGCCTACGAGCAGTACTTC.

The CDR3, as DNA: TGTGCCAGCAGCTTAGTTCGGGGGGCTCAGGATGAGCAGTTCTTC. It codes for CASSLVRGAQDEQFF. The chain combines TRBV7-3 with TRBJ2-1; TRBD2 is a possible D gene (7 bases). Trimming stripped 2 bases from V and 8 bases from J, with 16 bases between. Germline CDR1 SGHTA, CDR2 FQGTGA. The CDR3 is made up of 15 amino acids.

Note on this clonotype: At one of its ends the junction is not consistent with the germline gene, which may arise from a read error. V usage is TRBV3-1 and J usage is TRBJ1-5; a possible D gene is TRBD1 (5 bases). CDR1 and CDR2 from the germline V gene are LGHDT and YNNKEL (reference sequence). This CDR3 has 15 amino acids. In DNA, the CDR3 is TGTTCCAGCTCTACGGGGGGAGCGGGCAATCAGCCCCAGCATTTT. It yields the protein CSSSTGGAGNQPQHF.

J is TRBJ2-7 and V is TRBV7-3, with D possibly being TRBD1 (6 bases). Between the trimmed V and J ends, which lost 5 bases and 2 bases, there was a span of 16 bases. Germline-derived CDR1 and CDR2 are SGHTA and FQGTGA. This CDR3 spans 15 amino acids. CDR3 in amino acids: CASSNTDRPPYEQYF. In DNA, the CDR3 is TGTGCCAGCAGCAACACCGACAGGCCTCCCTACGAGCAGTACTTC. The full variable domain, completed using reference TRBV7-3 and TRBJ2-7, is GAGVSQTPSNKVTEKGKYVELRCDPISGHTALYWYRQSLGQGPEFLIYFQGTGAADDSGLPNDRFFAVRPEGSVSTLKIQRTERGDSAVYLCASSNTDRPPYEQYFGPGTRLTVT.

V is TRBV9 and J is TRBJ2-1; 8 bases are a match to TRBD2. After removal of 0 bases from V and 12 bases from J, the junction contained 8 bases not matched to a gene. Looked up from germline, CDR1 is SGDLS and CDR2 is YYNGEE. The CDR3 has 14 amino acids. The CDR3 reads CASSVESGGTGQFF. CDR3 coding DNA: TGTGCCAGCAGCGTAGAAAGCGGGGGAACGGGGCAGTTCTTC.

This clonotype was seen only a few times. J is TRBJ2-2 and V is TRBV28, with TRBD2 matching 11 bases. The CDR3 is 16 residues long. The germline V gene has CDR1 MDHEN and CDR2 SYDVKM. V lost 3 bases and J lost 2; bases outside the gene matches: 2. This CDR3 reads CASSLTSGVNTGELFF. The CDR3 DNA follows: TGTGCCAGCAGTTTGACTAGCGGGGTCAACACCGGGGAGCTGTTTTTT.

This clonotype has ten or more counts. CDR3 loop: CASSDGREFGDTQYF. The CDR3 DNA reads TGTGCCAGTAGCGACGGGCGGGAGTTCGGAGATACGCAGTATTTT. The chain couples TRBV19 to TRBJ2-3, with 7 bases aligning to TRBD2. J lost 5 bases, V lost 6 bases, and 11 bases had no gene match. Per the germline V gene, CDR1 is LNHDA and CDR2 is SQIVND (reference sequence). The CDR3 extends over 15 amino acids.

This clonotype came up a few times. The rearrangement joins TRBV5-1 to TRBJ1-1; TRBD1 aligns across 9 bases. This CDR3 is 13 amino acids long. The trim removed 4 bases at V and 3 bases at J, leaving 1 base unmatched. Germline V gives CDR1 SGHRS, CDR2 YFSETQ. CDR3 sequence: CASSGTGYTEAFF. CDR3 DNA sequence: TGCGCCAGCAGCGGGACAGGGTACACTGAAGCTTTCTTT.

The gene calls are TRBV7-9 and TRBJ1-1, with TRBD1 identical over 10 bases. V lost 1 base to trimming and J lost 4 bases; unmatched junction nucleotides: 3. Looked up from germline, CDR1 is SEHNR and CDR2 is FQNEAQ (reference sequence). This CDR3 has 15 amino acids. DNA of the CDR3: TGTGCCAGCAGCTTAGAGGACAGGGGGTTCACTGAAGCTTTCTTT. Translating gives CASSLEDRGFTEAFF.

This clonotype has at least ten counts. The rearrangement links TRBV12-3 or TRBV12-4 to TRBJ2-2; no reliable D call. Trimming removed 3 bases from V and 7 bases from J, with 6 bases in between. The CDR3 extends over 12 amino acids. CDR3 DNA: TGTGCCAGCAGTTTTAATCTCGGGGAGCTGTTTTTT. Amino acid sequence: CASSFNLGELFF.

The V gene is TRBV18, the J gene TRBJ1-1; D is uncertain. This CDR3 spans 12 amino acids. CDR1 is KGHSH, CDR2 LQKENI, per germline. Between the trimmed V and J ends, which lost 6 bases and 3 bases, there was a span of 8 bases. Written as DNA, the CDR3 is TGTGCCAGCTCTTCACTAGACACTGAAGCTTTCTTT. Amino acids: CASSSLDTEAFF.

This clonotype has just a few counts. The chain has TRBV5-1 and TRBJ2-1; D is unresolved. This CDR3 contains 14 residues. Germline lookup yields CDR1 SGHRS and CDR2 YFSETQ. Trimming took off 2 bases at V and 2 bases at J, with 8 bases between the two ends. The CDR3 loop is CASSFLGTYNEQFF. The CDR3 DNA follows: TGCGCCAGCAGCTTTCTTGGGACCTACAATGAGCAGTTCTTC.

V usage is TRBV12-3 or TRBV12-4 and J usage is TRBJ1-4; 8 nucleotides line up with TRBD1. J lost 6 bases, V lost 4 bases, and 7 bases had no gene match. This CDR3 has 15 amino acids. CDR3: CASSYSGGADEKLFF. The DNA of the CDR3 is TGTGCCAGCAGTTACTCAGGGGGCGCTGATGAAAAACTGTTTTTT.

This clonotype turned up a few times. The chain employs TRBV9 and TRBJ2-7; tentatively, D is TRBD1 (6 bases). V lost 0 bases, J lost 0 bases, and 13 bases lay in between. The CDR3 loop spans 16 amino acids. Germline-derived CDR1 and CDR2 are SGDLS and YYNGEE. The CDR3 loop reads CASSVGSGTHSYEQYF. The CDR3 bases are TGTGCCAGCAGCGTAGGGTCCGGGACACACTCCTACGAGCAGTACTTC.

The V gene is TRBV20-1, the J gene TRBJ2-7; no reliable D call. Trimming left V 1 base short and J 3 bases short, with 10 bases between. Germline CDR1 and CDR2: DFQATT and SNEGSKA (reference sequence). There are 13 residues in the CDR3. The CDR3 protein is CSARAPSNYEQYF. In nucleotides, the CDR3 is TGCAGTGCTAGAGCCCCGTCCAACTACGAGCAGTACTTC.

V gene TRBV20-1 combines with J gene TRBJ2-7; D is tentatively TRBD1 or TRBD2 (5 bases each). Germline loops: CDR1 DFQATT, CDR2 SNEGSKA (reference sequence). This CDR3 has 14 residues. V lost 1 base and J 3 bases, leaving 13 bases between the germline ends. The CDR3 DNA follows: TGCAGTGCTAGAGTTGAGAGGGGCTACTACGAGCAGTACTTC. As protein: CSARVERGYYEQYF.

This clonotype was counted a few times. This rearrangement joins TRBV29-1 to TRBJ2-5; D is uncertain. CDR3 length: 12 amino acids. Trimming removed 4 bases at V and 2 bases at J, with 8 bases between. Per the germline V gene, CDR1 is SQVTM and CDR2 is ANQGSEA. The CDR3, as DNA: TGCAGCGTTGTCTACAGACAAGAGACCCAGTACTTC. This encodes CSVVYRQETQYF. Combining the CDR3 with reference TRBV29-1 and TRBJ2-5 gives the whole variable domain SAVISQKPSRDICQRGTSLTIQCQVDSQVTMMFWYRQQPGQSLTLIATANQGSEATYESGFVIDKFPISRPNLTFSTLTVSNMSPEDSSIYLCSVVYRQETQYFGPGTRLLVL.

The genes are TRBV7-9 and TRBJ2-1; the D is unclear. The V end was cut by 3 bases, the J end by 9 bases, with 3 bases between. This CDR3 spans 10 amino acids. Germline V gene lookup returns CDR1 SEHNR and CDR2 FQNEAQ (reference sequence). For the CDR3, the DNA is TGTGCCAGCAGCTTCTCTGAGCAGTTCTTC. Encoded protein: CASSFSEQFF.